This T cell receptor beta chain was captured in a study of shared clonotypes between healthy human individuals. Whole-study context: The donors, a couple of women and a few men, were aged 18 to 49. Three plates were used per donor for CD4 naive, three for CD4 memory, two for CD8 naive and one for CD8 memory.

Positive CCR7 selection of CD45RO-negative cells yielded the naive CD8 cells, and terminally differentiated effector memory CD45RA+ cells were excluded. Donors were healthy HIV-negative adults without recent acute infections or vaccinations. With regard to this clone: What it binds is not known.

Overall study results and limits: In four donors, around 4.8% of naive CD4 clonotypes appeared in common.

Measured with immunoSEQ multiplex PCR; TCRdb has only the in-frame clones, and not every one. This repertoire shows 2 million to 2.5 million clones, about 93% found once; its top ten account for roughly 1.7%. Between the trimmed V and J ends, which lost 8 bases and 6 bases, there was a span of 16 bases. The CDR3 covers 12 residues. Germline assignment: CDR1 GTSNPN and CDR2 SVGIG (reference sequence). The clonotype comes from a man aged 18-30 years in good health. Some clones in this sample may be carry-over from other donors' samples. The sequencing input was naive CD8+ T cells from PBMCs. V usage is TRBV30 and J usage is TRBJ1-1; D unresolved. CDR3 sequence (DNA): TGTGCCATTCTGTCTGGCAGCTCTGAAGCTTTCTTT. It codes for CAILSGSSEAFF.